This TCR beta chain was obtained from a study of cytomegalovirus exposure and HLA in healthy donors listed by TCRdb under 2017. Background for the entire study: A later analysis indicated that the 110 or so validation repertoires were generated on the platform also employed for the 720 or so repertoires of the first cohort. The aim of the study was to test whether cataloging public T cell receptors could identify signatures of past pathogen exposure. Along with the approximately 650-subject first cohort, a separate validation cohort of over 90 different subjects was used. To predict cytomegalovirus infection status, the study brought together high-throughput TCR immunosequencing, statistical association of individual TCRs with disease status, and machine learning.

Separate from the roughly 660-subject first cohort, the validation cohort of some 130 subjects was the group to which the donors belonged. The library was produced with the immunoSEQ multiplex PCR assay. As for the authors' bioinformatics: A statistical classification framework was developed to diagnose cytomegalovirus status using the catalog of TCR beta chain sequences. TCRdb retrieved this table from immuneACCESS and kept in-frame rearrangements only. Not all clones are present; in checked studies, unresolved V genes account for under half, and no reason is known for the remainder. That table supplies the V and J calls and clone size; D and trimming were determined from the DNA. Across this sample there are a few hundred thousand clones, with 70% to 90% seen only once. Jointly, the top ten make up about 0.8% of the sample. The germline V end is reduced by 1 base and the J end by 5 bases; junction bases left unmatched: 2. Its CDR3 holds 13 amino acids, cysteine through phenylalanine. Kept here is only the CDR3 DNA, which spans 39 bases and is read in frame from base 1. Sequences SGHRS (CDR1) and YFSETQ (CDR2) are obtained from the germline V gene.

The paper as a whole reports these results and caveats: The authors suggested that the approach could potentially be extended to other disease states and immunological phenotypes. In a later analysis, TCRs clustered in the first cohort were found to also tend to co-occur in the 120 or so validation repertoires, with 94% of cluster scores above 0. The validation cohort had no HLA typing available for a later analysis, so co-occurrence within that cohort was assessed over all 120 or so repertoires. A total of 150 to 200 TCR beta chains were listed by the study as associated with cytomegalovirus. While some public TCRs were present in many individuals, most TCR sequences turned up only very rarely across donors. Cytomegalovirus status was reported to be diagnosed by the classifier with high specificity and sensitivity in both the original and validation cohorts. A few of the identified cytomegalovirus-associated TCR beta chains were confirmed in vitro to be specific for cytomegalovirus antigens.

Turning to this clone: There is no known antigen for this receptor. Base qualities are not recorded, but no much larger clone differs from it by a single base. The same CDR3 also results from other DNA sequences found in this sample.

This TCR was recovered from a young woman in good health and CMV-seronegative. Recombination linked TRBV5-1 to TRBJ2-5; 7 bases in the junction line up with TRBD1. The sequenced sample consisted of PBMCs. In nucleotide form, the sequence is TGCGCCAGCAGCTTGACAGGGGAGGAGACCCAGTACTTC. It codes for CASSLTGEETQYF.